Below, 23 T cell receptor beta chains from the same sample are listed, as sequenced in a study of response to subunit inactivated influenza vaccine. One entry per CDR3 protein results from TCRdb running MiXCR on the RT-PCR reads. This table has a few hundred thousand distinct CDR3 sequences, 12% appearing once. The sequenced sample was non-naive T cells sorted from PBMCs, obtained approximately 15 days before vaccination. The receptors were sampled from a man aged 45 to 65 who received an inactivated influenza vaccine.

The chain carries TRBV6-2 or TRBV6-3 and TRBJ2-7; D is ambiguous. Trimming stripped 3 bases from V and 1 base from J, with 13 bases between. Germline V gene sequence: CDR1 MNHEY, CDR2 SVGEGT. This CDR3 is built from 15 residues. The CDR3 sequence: CASSYGLGLSYEQYF. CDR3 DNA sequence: TGTGCCAGCAGTTATGGATTAGGGTTATCCTACGAGCAGTACTTC.

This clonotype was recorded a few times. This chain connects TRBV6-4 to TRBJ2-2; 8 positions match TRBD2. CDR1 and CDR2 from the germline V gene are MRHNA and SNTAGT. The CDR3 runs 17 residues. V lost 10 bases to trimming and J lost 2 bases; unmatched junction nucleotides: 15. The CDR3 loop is CATIRGTSGSNTGELFF. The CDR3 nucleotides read TGTGCCACCATACGGGGTACCAGCGGGAGTAACACCGGGGAGCTGTTTTTT.

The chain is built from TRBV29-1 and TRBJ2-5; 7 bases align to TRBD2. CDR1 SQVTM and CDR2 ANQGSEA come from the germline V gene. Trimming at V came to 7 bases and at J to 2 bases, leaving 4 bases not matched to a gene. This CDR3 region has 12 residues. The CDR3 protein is CSAASGQETQYF. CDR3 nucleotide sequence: TGCAGCGCCGCTAGCGGACAAGAGACCCAGTACTTC.

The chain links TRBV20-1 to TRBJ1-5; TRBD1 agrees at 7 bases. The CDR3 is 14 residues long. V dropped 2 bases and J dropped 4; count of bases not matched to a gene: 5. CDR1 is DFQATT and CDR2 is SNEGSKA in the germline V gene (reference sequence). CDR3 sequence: CSARPGQVNQPQHF. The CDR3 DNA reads TGCAGTGCTAGACCCGGACAGGTAAATCAGCCCCAGCATTTT.

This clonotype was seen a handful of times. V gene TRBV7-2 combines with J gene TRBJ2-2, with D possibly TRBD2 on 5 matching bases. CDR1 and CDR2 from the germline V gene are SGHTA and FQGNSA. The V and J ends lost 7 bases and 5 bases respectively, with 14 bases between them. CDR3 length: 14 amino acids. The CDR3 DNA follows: TGTGCCAGCACCTCAACGGGGAGAACCGGGGAGCTGTTTTTT. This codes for CASTSTGRTGELFF.

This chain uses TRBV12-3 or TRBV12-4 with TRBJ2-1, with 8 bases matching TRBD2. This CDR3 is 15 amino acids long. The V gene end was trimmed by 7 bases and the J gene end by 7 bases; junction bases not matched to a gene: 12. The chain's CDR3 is CASKLSGGIGNEQFF. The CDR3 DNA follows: TGTGCCAGCAAGTTGAGCGGGGGTATCGGGAATGAGCAGTTCTTC.

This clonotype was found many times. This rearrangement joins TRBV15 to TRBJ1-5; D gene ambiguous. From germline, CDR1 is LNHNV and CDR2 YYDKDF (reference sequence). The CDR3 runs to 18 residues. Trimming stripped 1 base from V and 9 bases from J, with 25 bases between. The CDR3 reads CATSRGEGRASLNRPQHF. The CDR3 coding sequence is TGTGCCACCAGCAGAGGCGAAGGACGAGCTAGCCTTAACCGGCCCCAGCATTTT.

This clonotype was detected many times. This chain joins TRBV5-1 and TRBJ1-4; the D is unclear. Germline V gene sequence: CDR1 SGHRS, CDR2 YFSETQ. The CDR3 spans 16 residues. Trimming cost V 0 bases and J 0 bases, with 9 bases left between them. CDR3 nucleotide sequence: TGCGCCAGCAGCTTGGTTGGATTTGCAACTAATGAAAAACTGTTTTTT. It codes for CASSLVGFATNEKLFF.

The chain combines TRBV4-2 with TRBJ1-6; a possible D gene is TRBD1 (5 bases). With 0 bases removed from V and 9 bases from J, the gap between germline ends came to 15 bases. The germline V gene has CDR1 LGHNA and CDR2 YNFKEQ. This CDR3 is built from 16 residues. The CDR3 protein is CASSQEGSGGISPLHF. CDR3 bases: TGTGCCAGCAGCCAAGAGGGGTCGGGGGGGATTTCACCCCTCCACTTT.

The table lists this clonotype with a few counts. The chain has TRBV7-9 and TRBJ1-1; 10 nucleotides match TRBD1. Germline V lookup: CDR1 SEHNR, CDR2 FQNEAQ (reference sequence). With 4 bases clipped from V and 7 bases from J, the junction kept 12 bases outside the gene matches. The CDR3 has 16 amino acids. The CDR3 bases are TGTGCCAGCAGCTACCCGACAGGGGGCGAGCAAGATGAAGCTTTCTTT. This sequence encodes CASSYPTGGEQDEAFF.

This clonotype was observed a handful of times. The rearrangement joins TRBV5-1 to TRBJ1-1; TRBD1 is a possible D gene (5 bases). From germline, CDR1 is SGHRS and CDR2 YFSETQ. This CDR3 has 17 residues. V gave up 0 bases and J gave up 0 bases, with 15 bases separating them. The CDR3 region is CASSLGGRGLMNTEAFF. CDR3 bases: TGCGCCAGCAGCTTGGGAGGGAGGGGCCTCATGAACACTGAAGCTTTCTTT.

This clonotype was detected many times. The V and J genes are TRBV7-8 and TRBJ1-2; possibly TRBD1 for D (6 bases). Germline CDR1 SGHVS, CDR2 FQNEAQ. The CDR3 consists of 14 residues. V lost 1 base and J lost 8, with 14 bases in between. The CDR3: CASSLVGGAEGYTF. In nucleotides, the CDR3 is TGTGCCAGCAGCTTAGTCGGGGGGGCGGAGGGCTACACCTTC.

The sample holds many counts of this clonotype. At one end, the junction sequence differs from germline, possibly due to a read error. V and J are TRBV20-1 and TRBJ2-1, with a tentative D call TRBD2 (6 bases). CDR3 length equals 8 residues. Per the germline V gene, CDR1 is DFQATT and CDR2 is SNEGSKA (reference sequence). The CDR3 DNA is TGCAGTGCTGGGGACTTGCGCTTC. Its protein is CSAGDLRF.

For the CDR3, the DNA is TGCGCCAGCAGCCAACAACTCCTTCGAACTAGCGGGGGCCATAAGAGAGAGACCCAGTACTTC. Amino acids: CASSQQLLRTSGGHKRETQYF. The chain uses TRBV4-1 and TRBJ2-5, with 11 positions matching TRBD2. Germline V gene lookup returns CDR1 MGHRA and CDR2 YSYEKL. The CDR3 covers 21 residues. Trimming took 2 bases from V and 4 from J; bases not matched to a gene: 21.

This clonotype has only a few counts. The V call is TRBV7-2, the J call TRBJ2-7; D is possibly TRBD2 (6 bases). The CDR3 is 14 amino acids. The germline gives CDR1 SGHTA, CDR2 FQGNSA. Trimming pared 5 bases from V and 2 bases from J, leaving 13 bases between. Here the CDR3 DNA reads TGTGCCAGCAGCCGAGCGGGCCTTACCTACGAGCAGTACTTC. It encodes CASSRAGLTYEQYF.

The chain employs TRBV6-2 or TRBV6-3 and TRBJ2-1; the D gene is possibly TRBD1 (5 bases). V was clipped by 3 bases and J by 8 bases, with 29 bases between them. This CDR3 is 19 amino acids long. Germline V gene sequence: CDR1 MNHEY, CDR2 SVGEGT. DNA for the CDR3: TGTGCCAGCAGTTATCCAGACTTTCACACAGGACGGACCTCTCATGAGCAGTTCTTC. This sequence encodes CASSYPDFHTGRTSHEQFF.

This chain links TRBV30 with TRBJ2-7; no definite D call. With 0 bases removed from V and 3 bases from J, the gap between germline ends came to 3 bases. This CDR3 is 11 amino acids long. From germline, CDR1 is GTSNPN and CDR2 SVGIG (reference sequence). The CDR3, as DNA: TGTGCCTGGAGTGTAAACTACGAGCAGTACTTC. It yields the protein CAWSVNYEQYF.

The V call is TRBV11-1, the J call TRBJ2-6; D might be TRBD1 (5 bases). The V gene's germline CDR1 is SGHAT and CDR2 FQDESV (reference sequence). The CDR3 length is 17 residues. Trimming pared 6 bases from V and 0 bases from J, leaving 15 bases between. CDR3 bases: TGTGCCAGCAGAGCAGGGTCCGCGTACTCTGGGGCCAACGTCCTGACTTTC. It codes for CASRAGSAYSGANVLTF.

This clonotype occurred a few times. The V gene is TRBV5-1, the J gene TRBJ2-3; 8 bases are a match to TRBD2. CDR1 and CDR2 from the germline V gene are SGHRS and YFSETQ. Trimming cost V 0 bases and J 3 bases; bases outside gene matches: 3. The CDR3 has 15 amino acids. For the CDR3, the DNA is TGCGCCAGCAGCTTGGAACTAGCGGAAACAGATACGCAGTATTTT. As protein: CASSLELAETDTQYF. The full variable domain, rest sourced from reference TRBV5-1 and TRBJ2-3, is KAGVTQTPRYLIKTRGQQVTLSCSPISGHRSVSWYQQTPGQGLQFLFEYFSETQRNKGNFPGRFSGRQFSNSRSEMNVSTLELGDSALYLCASSLELAETDTQYFGPGTRLTVL.

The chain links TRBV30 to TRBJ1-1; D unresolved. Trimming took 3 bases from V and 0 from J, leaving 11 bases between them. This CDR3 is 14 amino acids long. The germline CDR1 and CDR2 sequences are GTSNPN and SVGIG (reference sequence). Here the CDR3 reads CAWRGGPVNTEAFF. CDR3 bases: TGTGCCTGGAGGGGAGGGCCGGTGAACACTGAAGCTTTCTTT.

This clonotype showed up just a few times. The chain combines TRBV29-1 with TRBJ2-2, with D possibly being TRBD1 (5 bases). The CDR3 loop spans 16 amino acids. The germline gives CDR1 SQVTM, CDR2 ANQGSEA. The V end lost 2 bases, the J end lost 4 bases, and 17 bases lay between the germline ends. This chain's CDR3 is CSVERSQGSSTGELFF. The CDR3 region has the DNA TGCAGCGTTGAAAGGTCTCAGGGTTCGAGCACCGGGGAGCTGTTTTTT.

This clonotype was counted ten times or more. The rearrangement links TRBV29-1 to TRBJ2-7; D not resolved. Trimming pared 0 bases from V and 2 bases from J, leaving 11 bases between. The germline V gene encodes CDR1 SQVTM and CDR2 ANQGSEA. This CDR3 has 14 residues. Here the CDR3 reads CSVEDRDGTYEQYF. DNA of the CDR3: TGCAGCGTTGAAGATCGTGACGGTACCTACGAGCAGTACTTC.

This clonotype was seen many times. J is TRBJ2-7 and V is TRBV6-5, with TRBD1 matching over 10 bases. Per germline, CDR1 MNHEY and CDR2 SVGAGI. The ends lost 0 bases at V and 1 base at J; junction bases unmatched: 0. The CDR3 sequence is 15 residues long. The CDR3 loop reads CASSYSGQGSYEQYF. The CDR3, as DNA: TGTGCCAGCAGTTACTCGGGACAGGGGTCCTACGAGCAGTACTTC.